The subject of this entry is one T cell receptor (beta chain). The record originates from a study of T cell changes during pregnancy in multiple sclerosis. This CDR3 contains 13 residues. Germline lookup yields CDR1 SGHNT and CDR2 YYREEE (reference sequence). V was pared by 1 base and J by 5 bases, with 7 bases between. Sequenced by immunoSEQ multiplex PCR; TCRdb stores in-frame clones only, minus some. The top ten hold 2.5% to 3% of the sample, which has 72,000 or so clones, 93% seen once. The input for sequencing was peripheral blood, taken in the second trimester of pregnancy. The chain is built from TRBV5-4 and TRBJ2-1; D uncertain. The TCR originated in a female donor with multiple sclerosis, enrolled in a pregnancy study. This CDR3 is CASSLTPNNEQFF. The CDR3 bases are TGTGCCAGCAGCTTGACACCGAACAATGAGCAGTTCTTC.